This TCR beta chain was found in a study of T cell responses to AZD1222 COVID-19 vaccine. Whole-study findings and limits: Close to half of spike-specific TCRs reportedly recognize unmutated variant regions.

TCRdb's table, derived via immunoSEQ multiplex PCR, lists solely in-frame clones and lacks some. This repertoire shows approximately 140,000 clones, 75% to 95% found once; its top ten account for approximately 3%. On this clone itself: Its antigen is undetermined.

This CDR3 region has 15 residues. J gave up 7 bases and V 5 bases, and 7 bases lay outside the gene matches. Germline V lookup: CDR1 LGHDT, CDR2 YNNKEL (reference sequence). The TCR originated in an adult in good health. This sequence joins TRBV3-1 (or the pseudogene TRBV3-2) and TRBJ2-5; 13 nucleotides match TRBD2. The sequencing here drew on peripheral blood, taken on day 0 of MenACWY control vaccination. DNA of the CDR3: TGTGCCAGCAGCAAGGGACTAGCGGGGCTCAGGACCCAGTACTTC. Protein sequence: CASSKGLAGLRTQYF.